This TCR beta chain was documented in a study of shared clonotypes between healthy human individuals. Study at large: Donors had three CD4 naive, three CD4 memory, two CD8 naive and one CD8 memory plate apiece.

Measured with immunoSEQ multiplex PCR; TCRdb has only the in-frame clones, and not every one. This sample yields 330,000 or so clones, of which around 70% are seen a single time; around 9.3% belongs to the top ten. The split of CD4+ cells yielded CD45RA+ naive and CD45RA-negative memory subsets. Germline V gene sequence: CDR1 MNHEY, CDR2 SVGAGI. The CDR3 runs 14 residues. The clonotype originates from a man aged 25-45 years in good health. The specimen sequenced was memory CD4+ T cells sorted from blood. Subset meaning: CD45RA-negative fraction. The V and J genes are TRBV6-5 and TRBJ2-5; D ambiguous. The DNA end lines up better with TRBJ2-7; the J call may be wrong. CDR3 residues: CASSNYGSTYEQYF. As DNA, the CDR3 is TGTGCCAGCTCAAACTACGGGTCCACATACGAGCAGTACTTC.